This TCR beta chain was captured in a study of cytomegalovirus exposure and HLA in healthy donors. The wider study: Some 85 million unique TCRs from HLA-typed donors were held in an early data release. Notes on the study in general: Researchers reportedly found TCR beta sequences accurately predicted most subjects' HLA-A and HLA-B alleles. About 90% or about 30% of the time was how often most TCR beta V segments were productive, according to an earlier analysis.

PCR primers comprised 60 Vbeta and 13 Jbeta primers. Some clones are missing from TCRdb's copy, which holds only in-frame ones; the method was immunoSEQ multiplex PCR. The profile covers 90,000 to 100,000 clones, with over 65% appearing a single time and around 2% taken by the ten largest. As concerns this clone: The antigen is unknown.

Trimming pared 3 bases from V and 0 bases from J, leaving 12 bases between. From germline, CDR1 is GTSNPN and CDR2 SVGIG (reference sequence). This CDR3 has 15 residues. This chain links TRBV30 with TRBJ1-3, with a weak D call TRBD1 (5 bases). This clonotype was sampled from a male donor in good health and CMV-seronegative. Sequencing was done on a sample of PBMCs. This CDR3 reads CAWRGGIYSGNTIYF. In DNA form, the CDR3 reads TGTGCCTGGAGGGGGGGGATATACTCTGGAAACACCATATATTTT.